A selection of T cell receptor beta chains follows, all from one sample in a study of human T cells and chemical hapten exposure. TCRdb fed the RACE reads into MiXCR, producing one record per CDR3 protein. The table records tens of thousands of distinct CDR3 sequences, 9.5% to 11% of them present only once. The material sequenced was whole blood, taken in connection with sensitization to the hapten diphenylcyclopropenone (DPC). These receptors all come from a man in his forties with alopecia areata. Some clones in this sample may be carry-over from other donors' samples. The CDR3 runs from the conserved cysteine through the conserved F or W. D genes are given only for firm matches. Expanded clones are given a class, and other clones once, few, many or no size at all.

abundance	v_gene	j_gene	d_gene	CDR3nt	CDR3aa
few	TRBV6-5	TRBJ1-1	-	TGTGCCAGCAGGCCTCCGGTTGCCACTGAAGCTTTCTTT	CASRPPVATEAFF
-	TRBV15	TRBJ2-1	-	TGTGCCACCAGCAGAGGAGACGTGATCAATGAGCAGTTCTTC	CATSRGDVINEQFF
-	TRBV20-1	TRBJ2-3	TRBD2	TGCAGTGCTAGAGAACCGCGACTAGCGGAGAGCACAGATACGCAGTATTTT	CSAREPRLAESTDTQYF
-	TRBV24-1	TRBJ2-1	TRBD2	TGTGCCACCTCCCGGAGGCGCGGGAGGGGTGGAGATGAGCAGTTCTTC	CATSRRRGRGGDEQFF
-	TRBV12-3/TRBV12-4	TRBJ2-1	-	TGTGCCAGCAGTTCCGACAATGAGCAGTTCTTC	CASSSDNEQFF
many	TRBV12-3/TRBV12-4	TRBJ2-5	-	TGTGCCAGCAGAGGAGGGATGTTCCAAGAGACCCAGTACTTC	CASRGGMFQETQYF
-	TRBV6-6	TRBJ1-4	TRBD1	TGTGCCAGCAGCTCCGACATAGGGACAGGTCTTGAAAAACTGTTTTTT	CASSSDIGTGLEKLFF
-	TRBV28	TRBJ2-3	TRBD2	TGTGCCAGCAGTTTGAGCGTGTCGGCCGGGAGGGACCATACGCAGTATTTT	CASSLSVSAGRDHTQYF
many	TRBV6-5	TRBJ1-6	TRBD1	TGTGCCAGCAGTTACTCGTTACAGGGGGGTTCACCCCTCCACTTT	CASSYSLQGGSPLHF
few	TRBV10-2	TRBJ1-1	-	TGCGCCAGCAGTCAGGATGACAGGACGGCCGAAGCTTTCTTT	CASSQDDRTAEAFF
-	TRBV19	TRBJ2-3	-	TGTGCCAGTAGTATCGGGGATACGCAGTATTTT	CASSIGDTQYF
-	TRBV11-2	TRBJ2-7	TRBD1	TGTGCCAGCAGCCCCCTTTGGGGACAGGGAGCCTACGAGCAGTACTTC	CASSPLWGQGAYEQYF
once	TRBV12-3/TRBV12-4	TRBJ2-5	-	TGTGCCAGCAGTTCGTTACGGGACTCCCCGGGGACCCAGTACTTC	CASSSLRDSPGTQYF
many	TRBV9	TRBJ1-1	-	TGTGCCAGCAGCGTAAAGGCGGGGATGAACACTGAAGCTTTCTTT	CASSVKAGMNTEAFF
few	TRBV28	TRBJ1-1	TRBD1	TGTGCCAGCAGCCTACAGGGGCTCATGAACACTGAAGCTTTCTTT	CASSLQGLMNTEAFF
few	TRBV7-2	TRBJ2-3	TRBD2	TGTGCCAGCAGCTCGGGACTAGCGGGAGGGCACGCAGATACGCAGTATTTT	CASSSGLAGGHADTQYF
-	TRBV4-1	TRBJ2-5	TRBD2	TGCGCCAGCAGCCAAGGTACGACTAGCGGGGGAGAGACCCAGTACTTC	CASSQGTTSGGETQYF
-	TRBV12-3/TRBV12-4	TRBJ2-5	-	TGTGCCAGCAGTTCTGGGACCTTGTACCAAGAGACCCAGTACTTC	CASSSGTLYQETQYF
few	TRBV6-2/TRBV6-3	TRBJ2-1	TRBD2	TGTGCCAGCAGTTCCATAGCGGGAGGCTACAATGAGCAGTTCTTC	CASSSIAGGYNEQFF
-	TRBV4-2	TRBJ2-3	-	TGTGCCAGCAGCCAAGATACAACGGGACGAGATACGCAGTATTTT	CASSQDTTGRDTQYF
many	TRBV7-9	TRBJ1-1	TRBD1	TGTGCCAGCAGCTTCTCACAGGGGGCTATTGGCACTGAAGCTTTCTTT	CASSFSQGAIGTEAFF
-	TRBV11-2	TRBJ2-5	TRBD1	TGTGCCAGCAGCTTATGGTCCGGACAGGGGAAAGAGACCCAGTACTTC	CASSLWSGQGKETQYF
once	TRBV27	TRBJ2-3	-	TGTGCCAGCAGTTTATCCCCGGCTTACGGCACAGATACGCAGTATTTT	CASSLSPAYGTDTQYF
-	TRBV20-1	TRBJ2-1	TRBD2	TGCAGTGCTAGGGCAGGGAGGGATGAGCAGTTCTTC	CSARAGRDEQFF
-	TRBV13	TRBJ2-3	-	TGTGCCAGCAGCACCCGATCGAACACAGATACGCAGTATTTT	CASSTRSNTDTQYF
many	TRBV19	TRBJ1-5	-	TGTGCCAGTAGTAGGCTGGGGGCAGGGGGCAATCAGCCCCAGCATTTT	CASSRLGAGGNQPQHF
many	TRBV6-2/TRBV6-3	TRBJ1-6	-	TGTGCCAGCAATTTCGACGGCTTCTATAATTCACCCCTCCACTTT	CASNFDGFYNSPLHF
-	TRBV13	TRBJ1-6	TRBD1	TGTGCCAGCAGCGCGTCGACAGGGATTAATTCACCCCTCCACTTT	CASSASTGINSPLHF
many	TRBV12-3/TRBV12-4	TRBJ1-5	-	TGTGCCAGCAGTTTAGCGTCCAGGGCCTCGAGCAATCAGCCCCAGCATTTT	CASSLASRASSNQPQHF
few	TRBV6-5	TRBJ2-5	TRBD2	TGTGCCGCGACCGGGGCAGGGAGGGGAGAGACCCAGTACTTC	CAATGAGRGETQYF
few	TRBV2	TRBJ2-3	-	TGTGCCAGCAGTGAAATTCCAGATACGCAGTATTTT	CASSEIPDTQYF
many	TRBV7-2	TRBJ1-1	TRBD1	TGTGCCAGCAGCTTACAGGGGGCCGGCACTGAAGCTTTCTTT	CASSLQGAGTEAFF
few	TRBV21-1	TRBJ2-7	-	TGTGCCAGCAGTCATCTCCGGGAGGGATTATACGAGCAGTACTTC	CASSHLREGLYEQYF
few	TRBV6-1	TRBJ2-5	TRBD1	TGTGCCAGCAGTGAAGCGACAGGGGGGTCTGAGACCCAGTACTTC	CASSEATGGSETQYF
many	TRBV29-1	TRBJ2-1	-	TGCAGCGCCGACTGGAGGGGAGGACGGGTGGTGTTCTTC	CSADWRGGRVVFF
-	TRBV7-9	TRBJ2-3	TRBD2	TGTGCCAGCAGCCCCTATAGCGGGAGCACAGATACGCAGTATTTT	CASSPYSGSTDTQYF
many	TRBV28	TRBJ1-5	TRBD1	TGTGCCAGCAGCCCCGGGCAGGGGGATAGCAATCAGCCCCAGCATTTT	CASSPGQGDSNQPQHF
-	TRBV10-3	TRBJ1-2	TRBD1	TGTGCCATCAGTACGGGACAGAACAACTATGGCTACACCTTC	CAISTGQNNYGYTF
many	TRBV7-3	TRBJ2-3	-	TGTGCCAGCAGCTCGGGAATCACAGGATCTAGCACAGATACGCAGTATTTT	CASSSGITGSSTDTQYF
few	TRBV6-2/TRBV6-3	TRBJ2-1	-	TGTGCCAGCAGTTACGATATCAATGAGCAGTTCTTC	CASSYDINEQFF
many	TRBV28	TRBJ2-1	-	TGTGCCAGCAGTAGTGTCGAACAGGGTGGTATCAATGAGCAGTTCTTC	CASSSVEQGGINEQFF
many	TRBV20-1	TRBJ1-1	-	TGCAGTGCGAACAGGGCTGCCACTGAAGCTTTCTTT	CSANRAATEAFF
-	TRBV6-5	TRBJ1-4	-	TGTGCCAGCAGTCAAAGGGCCGTGGGGGGTGAAAAACTGTTTTTT	CASSQRAVGGEKLFF
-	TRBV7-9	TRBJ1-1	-	TGTGCCAGCAGCAAGGGGGGGACTGAAGCTTTCTTT	CASSKGGTEAFF
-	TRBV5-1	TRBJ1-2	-	TGCGCCAGCAGCACCGGGACGGTCAACTATGGCTACACCTTC	CASSTGTVNYGYTF
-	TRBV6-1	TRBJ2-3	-	TGTGCCAGCAGTGAAGCCGGGTCCCCTTATTTT	CASSEAGSPYF
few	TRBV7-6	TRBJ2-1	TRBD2	TGTGCCAGCAGCTTAGTACCCCGGACTAGCGGGAGACATAGTGAGCAGTTCTTC	CASSLVPRTSGRHSEQFF
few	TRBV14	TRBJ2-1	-	TGTGCCAGCAGCCAAGTTATAATGGGTGAGCAGTTCTTC	CASSQVIMGEQFF
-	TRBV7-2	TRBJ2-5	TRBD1	TGTGCCAGCAGCTTCGACAGGGGGCTTGAGACCCAGTACTTC	CASSFDRGLETQYF
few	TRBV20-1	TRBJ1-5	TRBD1	TGCAGTGCTCTACAGGGGGAGGATCAGCCCCAGCATTTT	CSALQGEDQPQHF
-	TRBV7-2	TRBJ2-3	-	TGTGCCAGCAGCTCCCCTGAGTGGTACCGAAGGGGTACGCAGTATTTT	CASSSPEWYRRGTQYF
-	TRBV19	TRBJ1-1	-	TGTGCCAGTAGTATTCGGTCGAGAGGGACTGAAGCTTTCTTT	CASSIRSRGTEAFF